A selection of T cell receptor beta chains follows, all from one sample in a study of early T cells in non-severe SARS-CoV-2 infection. TCRdb called the 5' RACE reads again in MiXCR, with one record for every CDR3 protein. This table has 50,000 to 65,000 distinct CDR3 sequences, about 11% appearing once. The source was whole blood, collected at baseline. The receptors were gathered from an adult who was a healthcare worker with PCR-confirmed SARS-CoV-2 infection or an uninfected control (not recorded which). The CDR3 runs from the conserved cysteine through the conserved F or W. D genes are given only for firm matches. Size values are once, few and many counts, or a class for expanded clones, and some rows have none.

CASSQEFEETQYF TGCGCCAGCAGCCAAGAGTTTGAAGAGACCCAGTACTTC TRBJ2-5 NA TRBV4-3 NA
CASSLPGLAGYNEQFF TGTGCCAGCAGTCTCCCGGGACTAGCGGGGTACAATGAGCAGTTCTTC TRBJ2-1 TRBD2 TRBV7-9 few
CASSPGLAGANIQYF TGTGCCAGCAGCCCGGGACTAGCGGGGGCAAACATTCAGTACTTC TRBJ2-4 TRBD2 TRBV6-1 many
CATRPRLNQETQYF TGTGCCACTCGTCCTAGACTAAACCAAGAGACCCAGTACTTC TRBJ2-5 NA TRBV6-1 NA
CASSDRGQGYSPLHF TGTGCCAGCAGTGACAGGGGACAGGGTTATTCACCCCTCCACTTT TRBJ1-6 TRBD1 TRBV2 few
CSARTLETGSGQGVPTDTQYF TGCAGTGCTAGGACGCTCGAAACGGGAAGCGGACAGGGAGTCCCCACAGATACGCAGTATTTT TRBJ2-3 TRBD1 TRBV20-1 NA
CASGGATDTQYF TGTGCCAGCGGGGGGGCTACAGATACGCAGTATTTT TRBJ2-3 NA TRBV2 few
CSVPRGANTGELFF TGCAGTGTTCCTAGGGGGGCGAACACCGGGGAGCTGTTTTTT TRBJ2-2 NA TRBV20-1 NA
CASSPTLDWHSYEQYF TGTGCCAGCAGCCCGACCCTCGACTGGCACTCCTACGAGCAGTACTTC TRBJ2-7 NA TRBV7-6 many
CASTPPNDTIYF TGTGCCAGCACGCCCCCAAACGACACCATATATTTT TRBJ1-3 NA TRBV7-2 many
CASSPTNQPQHF TGTGCCAGCAGTCCAACCAATCAGCCCCAGCATTTT TRBJ1-5 NA TRBV6-6 few
CASSLYGYTF TGTGCCAGCAGTCTCTATGGCTACACCTTC TRBJ1-2 NA TRBV6-6 many
CAVLANYGYTF TGTGCCGTACTGGCTAACTATGGCTACACCTTC TRBJ1-2 NA TRBV6-2/TRBV6-3 NA
CATSRDKFTTSDTYNEQFF TGTGCCACCAGCAGAGATAAGTTTACGACTAGCGACACCTACAATGAGCAGTTCTTC TRBJ2-1 TRBD2 TRBV15 many
CASRLDRGLEQYF TGTGCCAGCAGGCTGGACAGGGGGCTCGAGCAGTACTTC TRBJ2-7 TRBD1 TRBV5-6 few
CASSFRQGNEQYF TGTGCCAGCAGTTTCCGACAGGGTAACGAGCAGTACTTC TRBJ2-7 TRBD1 TRBV27 few
CASSLSGLAGLEQFF TGTGCCAGCAGCTTATCGGGACTAGCGGGGCTGGAGCAGTTCTTC TRBJ2-1 TRBD2 TRBV7-2 few
CSAKSPALTEAFF TGCAGTGCTAAGAGCCCCGCTCTAACTGAAGCTTTCTTT TRBJ1-1 NA TRBV20-1 few
CASSLVRREETQYF TGCGCCAGCAGCTTGGTAAGACGGGAAGAGACCCAGTACTTC TRBJ2-5 NA TRBV5-1 NA
CASSPSTGEEKLFF TGTGCCAGCAGCCCGTCGACAGGCGAGGAAAAACTGTTTTTT TRBJ1-4 NA TRBV9 many
CAWSDAQGAFF TGTGCCTGGAGTGACGCTCAGGGAGCTTTCTTT TRBJ1-1 NA TRBV30 NA
CASSFSGGNQPQHF TGTGCCAGCAGCTTCTCAGGGGGCAATCAGCCCCAGCATTTT TRBJ1-5 NA TRBV7-9 NA
CASSFRDEQYF TGTGCCAGCAGCTTCAGGGACGAGCAGTACTTC TRBJ2-7 NA TRBV5-6 few
CASSKGRSSGNTIYF TGTGCCAGCAGTAAGGGACGGAGCTCTGGAAACACCATATATTTT TRBJ1-3 NA TRBV6-1 few
CASSLWTGPNSPLHF TGTGCCAGCAGTTTATGGACAGGGCCCAATTCACCCCTCCACTTT TRBJ1-6 TRBD1 TRBV28 many